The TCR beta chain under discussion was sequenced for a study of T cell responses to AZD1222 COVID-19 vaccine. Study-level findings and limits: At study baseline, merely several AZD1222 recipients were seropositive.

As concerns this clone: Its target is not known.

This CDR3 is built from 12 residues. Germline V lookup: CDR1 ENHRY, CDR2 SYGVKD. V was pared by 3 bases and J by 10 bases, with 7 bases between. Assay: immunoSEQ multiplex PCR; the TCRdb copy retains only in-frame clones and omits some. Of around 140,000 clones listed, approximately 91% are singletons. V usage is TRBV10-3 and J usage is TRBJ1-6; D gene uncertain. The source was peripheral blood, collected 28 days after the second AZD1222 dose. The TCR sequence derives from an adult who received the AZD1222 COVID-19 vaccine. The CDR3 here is CAISDLYSPLHF. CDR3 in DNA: TGTGCCATCAGTGACTTGTACTCACCCCTCCACTTT.